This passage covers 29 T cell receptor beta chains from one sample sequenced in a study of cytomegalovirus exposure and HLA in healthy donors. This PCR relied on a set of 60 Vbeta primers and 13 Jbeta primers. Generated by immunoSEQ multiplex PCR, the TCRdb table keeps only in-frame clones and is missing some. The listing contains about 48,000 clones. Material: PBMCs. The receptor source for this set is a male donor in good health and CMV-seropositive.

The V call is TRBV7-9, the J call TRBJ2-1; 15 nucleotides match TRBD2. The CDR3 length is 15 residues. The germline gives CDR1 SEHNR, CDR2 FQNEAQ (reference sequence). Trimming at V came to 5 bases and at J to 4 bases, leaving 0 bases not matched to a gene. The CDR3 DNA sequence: TGTGCCAGCAGCGGGACTAGCGGGGGGTACAATGAGCAGTTCTTC. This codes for CASSGTSGGYNEQFF.

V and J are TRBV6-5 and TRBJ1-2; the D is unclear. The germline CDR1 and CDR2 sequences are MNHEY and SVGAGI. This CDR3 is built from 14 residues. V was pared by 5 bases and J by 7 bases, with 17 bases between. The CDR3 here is CASSEGYGYRGYTF. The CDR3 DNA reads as TGTGCCAGCAGTGAGGGCTACGGCTATCGTGGCTACACCTTC.

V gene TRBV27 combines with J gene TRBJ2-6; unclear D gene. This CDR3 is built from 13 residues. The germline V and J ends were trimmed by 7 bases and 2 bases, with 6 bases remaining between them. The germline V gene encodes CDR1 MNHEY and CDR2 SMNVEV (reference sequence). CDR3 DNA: TGTGCCAGCACCCGGGCTGGGGCCAACGTCCTGACTTTC. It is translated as CASTRAGANVLTF.

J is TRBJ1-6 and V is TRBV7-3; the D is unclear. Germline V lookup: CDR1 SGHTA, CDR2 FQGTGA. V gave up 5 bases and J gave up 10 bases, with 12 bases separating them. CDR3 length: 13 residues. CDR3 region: CASSPAEDSPLHF. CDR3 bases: TGTGCCAGCAGCCCCGCGGAAGACTCACCCCTCCACTTT. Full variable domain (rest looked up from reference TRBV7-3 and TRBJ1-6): GAGVSQTPSNKVTEKGKYVELRCDPISGHTALYWYRQSLGQGPEFLIYFQGTGAADDSGLPNDRFFAVRPEGSVSTLKIQRTERGDSAVYLCASSPAEDSPLHFGNGTRLTVT.

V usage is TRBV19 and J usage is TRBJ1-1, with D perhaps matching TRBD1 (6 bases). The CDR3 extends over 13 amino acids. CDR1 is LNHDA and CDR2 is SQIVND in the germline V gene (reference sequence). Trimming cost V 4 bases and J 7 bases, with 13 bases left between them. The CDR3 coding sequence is TGTGCCAGTAGTACCACCGGGACATATGAAGCTTTCTTT. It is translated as CASSTTGTYEAFF.

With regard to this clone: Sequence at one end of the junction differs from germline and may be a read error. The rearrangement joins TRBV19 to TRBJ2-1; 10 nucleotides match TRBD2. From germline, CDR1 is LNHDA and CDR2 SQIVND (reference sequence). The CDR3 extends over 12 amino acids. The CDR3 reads CASSPSGGDSLF. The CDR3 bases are TGTGCCAGTAGTCCTAGCGGGGGCGACTCCCTCTTC.

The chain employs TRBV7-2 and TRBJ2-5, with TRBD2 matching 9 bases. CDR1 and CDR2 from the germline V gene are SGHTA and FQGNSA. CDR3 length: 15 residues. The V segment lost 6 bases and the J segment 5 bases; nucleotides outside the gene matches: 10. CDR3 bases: TGTGCCAGCAGGGGGGAGAGCGGGAGGCGCGAGACCCAGTACTTC. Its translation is CASRGESGRRETQYF.

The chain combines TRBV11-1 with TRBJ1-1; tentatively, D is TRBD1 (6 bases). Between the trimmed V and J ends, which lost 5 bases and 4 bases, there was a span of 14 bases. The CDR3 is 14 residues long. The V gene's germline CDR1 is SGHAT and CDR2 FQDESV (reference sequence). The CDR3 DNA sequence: TGTGCCAGCAGCAGATATGGGGGGGCCACTGAAGCTTTCTTT. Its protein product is CASSRYGGATEAFF.

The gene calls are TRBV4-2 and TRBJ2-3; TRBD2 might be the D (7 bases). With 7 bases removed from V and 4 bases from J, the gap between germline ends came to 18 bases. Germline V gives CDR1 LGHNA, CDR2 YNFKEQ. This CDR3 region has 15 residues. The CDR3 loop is CASMGRGALSDTQYF. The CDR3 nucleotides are TGTGCCAGCATGGGGAGGGGGGCCCTTTCAGATACGCAGTATTTT.

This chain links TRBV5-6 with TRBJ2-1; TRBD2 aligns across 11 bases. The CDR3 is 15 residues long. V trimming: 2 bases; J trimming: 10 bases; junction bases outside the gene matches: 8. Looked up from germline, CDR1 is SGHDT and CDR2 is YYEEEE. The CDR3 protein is CASSFIAGGPGEQFF. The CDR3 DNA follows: TGTGCCAGCAGCTTTATAGCGGGGGGGCCGGGGGAGCAGTTCTTC. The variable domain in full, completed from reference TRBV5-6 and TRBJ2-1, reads DAGVTQSPTHLIKTRGQQVTLRCSPKSGHDTVSWYQQALGQGPQFIFQYYEEEERQRGNFPDRFSGHQFPNYSSELNVNALLLGDSALYLCASSFIAGGPGEQFFGPGTRLTVL.

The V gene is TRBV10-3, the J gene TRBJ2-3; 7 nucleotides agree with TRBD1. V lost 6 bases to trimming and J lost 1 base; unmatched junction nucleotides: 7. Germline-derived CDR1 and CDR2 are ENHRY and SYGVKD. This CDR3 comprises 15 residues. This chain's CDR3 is CAIRATGSGTDTQYF. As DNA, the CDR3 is TGTGCCATCAGGGCGACAGGGTCGGGCACAGATACGCAGTATTTT.

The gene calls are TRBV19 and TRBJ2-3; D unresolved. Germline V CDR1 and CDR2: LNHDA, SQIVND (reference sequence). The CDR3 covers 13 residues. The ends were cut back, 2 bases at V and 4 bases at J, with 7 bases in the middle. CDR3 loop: CASSIFWPDTQYF. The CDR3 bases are TGTGCCAGTAGTATATTCTGGCCAGATACGCAGTATTTT.

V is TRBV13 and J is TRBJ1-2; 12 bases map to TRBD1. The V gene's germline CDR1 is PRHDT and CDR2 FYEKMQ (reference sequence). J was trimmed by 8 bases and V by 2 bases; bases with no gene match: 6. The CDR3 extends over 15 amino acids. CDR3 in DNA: TGTGCCAGCAGCTTAAGGGACAGGGGGCAGGGGGGCTACACCTTC. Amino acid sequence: CASSLRDRGQGGYTF. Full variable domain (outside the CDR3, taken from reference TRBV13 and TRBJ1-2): AAGVIQSPRHLIKEKRETATLKCYPIPRHDTVYWYQQGPGQDPQFLISFYEKMQSDKGSIPDRFSAQQFSDYHSELNMSSLELGDSALYFCASSLRDRGQGGYTFGSGTRLTVV.

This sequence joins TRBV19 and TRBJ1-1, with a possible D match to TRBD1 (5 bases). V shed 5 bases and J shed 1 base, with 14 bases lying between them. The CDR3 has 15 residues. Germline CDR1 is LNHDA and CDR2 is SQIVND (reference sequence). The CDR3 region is CASSHRSIENTEAFF. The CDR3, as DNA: TGTGCCAGTAGTCACAGGTCGATAGAGAACACTGAAGCTTTCTTT.

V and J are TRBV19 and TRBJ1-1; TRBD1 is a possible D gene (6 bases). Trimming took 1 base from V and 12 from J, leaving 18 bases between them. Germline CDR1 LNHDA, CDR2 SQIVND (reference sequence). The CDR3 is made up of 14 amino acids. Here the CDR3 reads CASSIGGGPPKTFF. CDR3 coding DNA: TGTGCCAGTAGTATAGGGGGGGGGCCCCCAAAGACTTTCTTT.

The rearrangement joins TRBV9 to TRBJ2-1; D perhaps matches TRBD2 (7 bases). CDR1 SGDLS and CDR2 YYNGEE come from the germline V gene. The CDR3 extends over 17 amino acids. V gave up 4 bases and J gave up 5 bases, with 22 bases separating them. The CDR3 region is CASSPDGGGGANNEQFF. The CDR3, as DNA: TGTGCCAGCAGCCCCGACGGGGGCGGGGGCGCGAACAATGAGCAGTTCTTC.

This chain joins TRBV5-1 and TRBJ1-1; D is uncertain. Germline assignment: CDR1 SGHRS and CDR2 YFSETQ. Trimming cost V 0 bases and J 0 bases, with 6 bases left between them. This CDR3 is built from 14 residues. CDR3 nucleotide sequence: TGCGCCAGCAGCTTGGACAGCATGAACACTGAAGCTTTCTTT. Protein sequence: CASSLDSMNTEAFF. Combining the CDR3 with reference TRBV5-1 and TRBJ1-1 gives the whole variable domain KAGVTQTPRYLIKTRGQQVTLSCSPISGHRSVSWYQQTPGQGLQFLFEYFSETQRNKGNFPGRFSGRQFSNSRSEMNVSTLELGDSALYLCASSLDSMNTEAFFGQGTRLTVV.

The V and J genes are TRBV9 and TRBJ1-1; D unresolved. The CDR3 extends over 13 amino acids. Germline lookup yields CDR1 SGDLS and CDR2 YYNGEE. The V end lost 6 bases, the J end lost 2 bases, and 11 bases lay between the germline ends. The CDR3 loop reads CASTADFNTEAFF. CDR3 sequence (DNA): TGTGCCAGCACCGCCGACTTCAACACTGAAGCTTTCTTT.

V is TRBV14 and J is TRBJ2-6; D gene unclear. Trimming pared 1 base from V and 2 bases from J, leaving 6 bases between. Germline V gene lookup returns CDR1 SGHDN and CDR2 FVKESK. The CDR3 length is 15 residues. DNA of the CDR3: TGTGCCAGCAGCCAAGTAATAGCTGGGGCCAACGTCCTGACTTTC. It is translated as CASSQVIAGANVLTF.

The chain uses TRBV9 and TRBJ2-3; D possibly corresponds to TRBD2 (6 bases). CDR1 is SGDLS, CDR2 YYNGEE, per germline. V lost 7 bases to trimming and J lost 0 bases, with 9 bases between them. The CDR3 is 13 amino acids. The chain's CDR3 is CASGRISTDTQYF. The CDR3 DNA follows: TGTGCCAGCGGGAGGATTAGCACAGATACGCAGTATTTT.

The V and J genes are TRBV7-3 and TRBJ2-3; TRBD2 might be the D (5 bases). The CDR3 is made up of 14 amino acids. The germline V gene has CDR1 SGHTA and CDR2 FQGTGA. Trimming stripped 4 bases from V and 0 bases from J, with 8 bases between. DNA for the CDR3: TGTGCCAGCAGCTCGCGGGCTAGCACAGATACGCAGTATTTT. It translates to CASSSRASTDTQYF.

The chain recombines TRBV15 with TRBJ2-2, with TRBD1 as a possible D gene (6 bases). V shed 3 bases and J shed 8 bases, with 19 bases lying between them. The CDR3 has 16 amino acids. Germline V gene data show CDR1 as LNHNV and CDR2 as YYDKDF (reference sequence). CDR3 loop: CATSSTGTRGWGELFF. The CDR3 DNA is TGTGCCACCAGCAGTACCGGGACAAGGGGGTGGGGGGAGCTGTTTTTT.

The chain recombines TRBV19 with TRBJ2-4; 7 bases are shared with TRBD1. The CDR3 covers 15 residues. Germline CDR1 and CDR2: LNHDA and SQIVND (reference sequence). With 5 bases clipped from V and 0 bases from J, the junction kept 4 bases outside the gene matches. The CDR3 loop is CASSLGTVAKNIQYF. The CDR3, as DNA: TGTGCCAGTAGTCTCGGGACAGTAGCCAAAAACATTCAGTACTTC.

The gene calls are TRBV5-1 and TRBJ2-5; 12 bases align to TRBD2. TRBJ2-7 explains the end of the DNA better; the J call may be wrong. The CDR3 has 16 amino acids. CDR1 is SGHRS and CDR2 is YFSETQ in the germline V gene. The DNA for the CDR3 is TGCGCCAGCAGCTTGGTCCTAGCGGGGGGGACCTACGAGCAGTACTTC. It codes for CASSLVLAGGTYEQYF.

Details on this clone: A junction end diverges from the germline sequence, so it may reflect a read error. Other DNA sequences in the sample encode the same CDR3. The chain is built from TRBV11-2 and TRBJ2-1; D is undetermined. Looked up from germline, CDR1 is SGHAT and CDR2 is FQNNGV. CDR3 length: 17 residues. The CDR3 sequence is CASSFQSAASSYNEQFF. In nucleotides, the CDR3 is TGCGCCAGCAGCTTCCAATCAGCAGCGAGCTCCTACAATGAGCAGTTCTTC.

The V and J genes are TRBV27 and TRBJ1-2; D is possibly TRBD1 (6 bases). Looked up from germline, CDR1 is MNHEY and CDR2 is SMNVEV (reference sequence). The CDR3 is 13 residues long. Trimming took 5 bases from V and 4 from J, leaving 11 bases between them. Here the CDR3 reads CASSLRGGYGYTF. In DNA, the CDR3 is TGTGCCAGCAGTCTCAGGGGCGGCTATGGCTACACCTTC.

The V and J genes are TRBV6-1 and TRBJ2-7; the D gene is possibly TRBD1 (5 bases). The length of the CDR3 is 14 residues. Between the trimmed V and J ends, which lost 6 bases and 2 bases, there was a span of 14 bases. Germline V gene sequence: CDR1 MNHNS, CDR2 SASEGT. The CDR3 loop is CASSVRPGTYEQYF. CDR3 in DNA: TGTGCCAGCAGCGTCCGACCAGGGACCTACGAGCAGTACTTC.

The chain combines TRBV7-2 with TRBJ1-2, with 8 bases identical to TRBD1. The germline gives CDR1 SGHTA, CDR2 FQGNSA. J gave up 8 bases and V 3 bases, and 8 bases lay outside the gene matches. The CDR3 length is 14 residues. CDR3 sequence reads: CASSFSRGLEGYTF. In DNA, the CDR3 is TGTGCCAGCAGCTTCTCCAGGGGGCTGGAGGGCTACACCTTC. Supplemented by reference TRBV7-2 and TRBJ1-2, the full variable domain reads GAGVSQSPSNKVTEKGKDVELRCDPISGHTALYWYRQSLGQGLEFLIYFQGNSAPDKSGLPSDRFSAERTGGSVSTLTIQRTQQEDSAVYLCASSFSRGLEGYTFGSGTRLTVV.

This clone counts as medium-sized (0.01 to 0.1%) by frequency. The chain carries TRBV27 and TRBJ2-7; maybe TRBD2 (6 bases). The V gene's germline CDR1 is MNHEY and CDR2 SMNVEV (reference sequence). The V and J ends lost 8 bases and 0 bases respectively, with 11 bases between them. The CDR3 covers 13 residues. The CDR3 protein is CASHAGSSYEQYF. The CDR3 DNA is TGTGCCAGCCATGCGGGGTCCTCCTACGAGCAGTACTTC.